This T cell receptor (beta chain) was found in a study of OX40 agonist ivuxolimab in advanced cancers. The overall study: Partial responses were recorded for three patients, including one with hepatocellular carcinoma and two with cutaneous melanoma.

About this clone: The antigen is not known.

Using immunoSEQ multiplex PCR, the repertoire was profiled, and TCRdb retains in-frame clones only, with some absent. The table lists about 63,000 clones, 85% to 90% of them singletons. There are 12 residues in the CDR3. CDR1 MNHNY and CDR2 SVGAGI come from the germline V gene (reference sequence). The V end was cut by 2 bases, the J end by 2 bases, with 2 bases between. Study-wide results and caveats: Among the nonresponders, some also had low normalized T-cell clonal expansion.

This specimen consisted of CD4+ or CD8+ T cells sorted from blood, obtained in a trial of the OX40 agonist ivuxolimab. The V gene is TRBV6-6, the J gene TRBJ2-3; D is undetermined. This sequence was found in an adult with an advanced solid tumor such as melanoma, head and neck, liver or kidney cancer. CDR3 sequence: CASSYTTDTQYF. The CDR3 DNA is TGTGCCAGCAGTTACACCACAGATACGCAGTATTTT.